What follows are 20 T cell receptor beta chains derived from one specimen sequenced in a study of T-cell reconstitution after alpha-beta-depleted transplantation in children. The authors prepared the TCRbeta library with unique molecular identifiers. Via MiXCR, TCRdb re-called the PCR reads, giving one row per CDR3 protein. The sample comprises some 490,000 distinct CDR3 sequences, under 15% of which are singletons, and under 7% rests with the top ten. The sequences come from PBMCs from the stem cell graft donor, collected from the stem cell graft. These TCRs come from a human donor who donated a stem cell graft to a child with combined immunodeficiency.

This clonotype came up a few times. V is TRBV5-1 and J is TRBJ2-1, with a possible D match to TRBD1 (6 bases). Trimming stripped 4 bases from V and 6 bases from J, with 8 bases between. The CDR3 has 12 amino acids. Germline lookup yields CDR1 SGHRS and CDR2 YFSETQ. In DNA form, the CDR3 reads TGCGCCAGCAGCATAGGGGGCAATGAGCAGTTCTTC. Translated, it gives CASSIGGNEQFF. The full variable domain, in which reference TRBV5-1 and TRBJ2-1 provide the parts outside the CDR3, is KAGVTQTPRYLIKTRGQQVTLSCSPISGHRSVSWYQQTPGQGLQFLFEYFSETQRNKGNFPGRFSGRQFSNSRSEMNVSTLELGDSALYLCASSIGGNEQFFGPGTRLTVL.

The CDR3 DNA sequence: TGCAGTGCTTCTCCGGGACTAGCGGGAGGGCCCCTGGGCACAGATACGCAGTATTTT. This codes for CSASPGLAGGPLGTDTQYF. The chain employs TRBV20-1 and TRBJ2-3, with 16 positions matching TRBD2. V gave up 5 bases and J gave up 1 base; unmatched junction bases: 12. The CDR3 has 19 residues. The germline CDR1 and CDR2 sequences are DFQATT and SNEGSKA (reference sequence).

This chain connects TRBV12-3 or TRBV12-4 to TRBJ2-2, with a possible D match to TRBD1 (6 bases). Trimming removed 3 bases at V and 5 bases at J, with 10 bases between. The CDR3 is 14 amino acids. In nucleotides, the CDR3 is TGTGCCAGCAGTTTCCAGGGGTTAACCGGGGAGCTGTTTTTT. Its protein product is CASSFQGLTGELFF.

J is TRBJ2-7 and V is TRBV5-1; D is uncertain. Trimming stripped 2 bases from V and 0 bases from J, with 9 bases between. Per the germline V gene, CDR1 is SGHRS and CDR2 is YFSETQ. The CDR3 consists of 14 residues. For the CDR3, the DNA is TGCGCCAGCAGCTTACACCCGAGCTCCTACGAGCAGTACTTC. Protein sequence: CASSLHPSSYEQYF.

This clonotype was found a few times. CDR3 nucleotides: TGCGCCAGCAGCCCCCTACCAGATACGCAGTATTTT. It is translated as CASSPLPDTQYF. This chain connects TRBV5-1 to TRBJ2-3; D not certain. Trimming cost V 4 bases and J 4 bases, with 7 bases left between them. Germline V gene lookup returns CDR1 SGHRS and CDR2 YFSETQ. The CDR3 loop spans 12 amino acids.

The sample holds many counts of this clonotype. This rearrangement joins TRBV4-1 to TRBJ2-1; maybe TRBD1 (6 bases). V lost 4 bases and J 4 bases, leaving 11 bases between the germline ends. This CDR3 spans 14 amino acids. The V gene's germline CDR1 is MGHRA and CDR2 YSYEKL. The CDR3 is CASSLQTGYNEQFF. In DNA form, the CDR3 reads TGCGCCAGCAGCCTCCAGACAGGTTACAATGAGCAGTTCTTC.

This chain uses TRBV29-1 with TRBJ2-1; TRBD2 aligns across 10 bases. The V gene's germline CDR1 is SQVTM and CDR2 ANQGSEA. This CDR3 has 15 amino acids. V dropped 4 bases and J dropped 9; count of bases not matched to a gene: 12. CDR3 region: CSVGSGLAGEREQFF. In nucleotides, the CDR3 is TGCAGCGTTGGAAGCGGGCTAGCGGGAGAGCGTGAGCAGTTCTTC.

This clonotype has ten or more counts. This chain joins TRBV27 and TRBJ1-1; 7 bases match TRBD1. With 2 bases clipped from V and 0 bases from J, the junction kept 6 bases outside the gene matches. Germline-derived CDR1 and CDR2 are MNHEY and SMNVEV (reference sequence). The CDR3 spans 16 residues. This CDR3 is CASSLGQGVMNTEAFF. In nucleotides, the CDR3 is TGTGCCAGCAGTTTAGGCCAGGGGGTGATGAACACTGAAGCTTTCTTT.

At least ten counts were recorded for this clonotype. V gene TRBV12-3 or TRBV12-4 combines with J gene TRBJ2-7, with unresolved D. The V gene lost 1 base and the J gene lost 0 bases, with 7 bases spanning the gap. This CDR3 has 14 residues. CDR3 bases: TGTGCCAGCAGTTTAGGGACCTTCTCCTACGAGCAGTACTTC. It specifies CASSLGTFSYEQYF.

This clonotype was observed a few times. The gene calls are TRBV12-3 or TRBV12-4 and TRBJ2-5; the match to TRBD2 covers 10 bases. The CDR3 covers 15 residues. Losses at the gene ends were 4 bases for V and 3 bases for J; bases not matched to a gene: 5. The CDR3 loop reads CASSSNLAGEETQYF. The CDR3 region has the DNA TGTGCCAGCAGTTCAAACCTAGCGGGGGAAGAGACCCAGTACTTC.

This clonotype was detected many times. J is TRBJ2-3 and V is TRBV9; D unclear. In germline, CDR1 is SGDLS, CDR2 YYNGEE. Trimming took off 1 base at V and 1 base at J, with 7 bases between the two ends. The CDR3 loop spans 14 amino acids. CDR3 sequence reads: CASSVLWGTDTQYF. The CDR3 DNA reads as TGTGCCAGCAGCGTATTATGGGGCACAGATACGCAGTATTTT.

The J gene is TRBJ2-1, the V gene TRBV11-1; 13 nucleotides agree with TRBD2. This CDR3 is 18 amino acids long. Trimming cost V 4 bases and J 2 bases; bases outside gene matches: 8. In germline, CDR1 is SGHAT, CDR2 FQDESV (reference sequence). The CDR3 DNA follows: TGTGCCAGCAGCTCCGATGGGACTAGCGGGAAAACCTACAATGAGCAGTTCTTC. Translating it yields CASSSDGTSGKTYNEQFF.

CDR3 amino acids: CASSGAGNQETQYF. CDR3 sequence (DNA): TGTGCCAGCAGCGGGGCAGGGAACCAAGAGACCCAGTACTTC. The chain employs TRBV5-5 and TRBJ2-5, with TRBD1 as a possible D gene (5 bases). The CDR3 extends over 14 amino acids. V was shortened by 4 bases and J by 0 bases, with 10 bases between the two germline ends. Germline loops: CDR1 SGHKS, CDR2 YYEKEE (reference sequence).

The gene calls are TRBV7-2 and TRBJ1-1; D remains ambiguous. This CDR3 is 13 amino acids long. CDR1 SGHTA and CDR2 FQGNSA come from the germline V gene. Trimming removed 2 bases at V and 9 bases at J, with 13 bases between. The CDR3 region has the DNA TGTGCCAGCAGCTTATCGAAGGGTTCCAAAGCTTTCTTT. This sequence encodes CASSLSKGSKAFF.

This clonotype was recorded a few times. The CDR3 loop is CASSYSIVGKDGPEAFF. The CDR3 bases are TGTGCCAGCAGTTACTCGATTGTGGGGAAGGACGGGCCTGAAGCTTTCTTT. This chain uses TRBV6-2 or TRBV6-3 with TRBJ1-1; no clear D. The CDR3 runs to 17 residues. V dropped 0 bases and J dropped 6 bases, with 20 bases sitting between them. Per germline, CDR1 MNHEY and CDR2 SVGEGT.

A few counts support this clonotype. The chain has TRBV10-3 and TRBJ2-1; D gene uncertain. Trimming left V 0 bases short and J 2 bases short, with 14 bases between. Germline CDR1 reads ENHRY; CDR2 reads SYGVKD. The CDR3 runs to 17 residues. As DNA, the CDR3 is TGTGCCATCAGTGAGTCGAGGCAAAATCCAACCTACAATGAGCAGTTCTTC. Its protein is CAISESRQNPTYNEQFF.

J is TRBJ2-1 and V is TRBV15; 9 bases map to TRBD2. From germline, CDR1 is LNHNV and CDR2 YYDKDF (reference sequence). This CDR3 is built from 14 residues. J was trimmed by 6 bases and V by 7 bases; bases with no gene match: 7. DNA for the CDR3: TGTGCCACCATGAGAGGAGCGGGAGGCAATGAGCAGTTCTTC. Its protein product is CATMRGAGGNEQFF.

The rearrangement links TRBV30 to TRBJ1-5; unclear D gene. CDR3 size: 14 residues. Trimming took off 0 bases at V and 3 bases at J, with 9 bases between the two ends. CDR1 GTSNPN and CDR2 SVGIG come from the germline V gene (reference sequence). DNA of the CDR3: TGTGCCTGGAGTGTACAAGCCGCCAATCAGCCCCAGCATTTT. As protein: CAWSVQAANQPQHF.

The table lists this clonotype with many counts. The chain employs TRBV12-3 or TRBV12-4 and TRBJ2-7; D uncertain. Trimming took off 8 bases at V and 0 bases at J, with 8 bases between the two ends. The CDR3 length is 12 residues. CDR3 amino acids: CASGPSSYEQYF. DNA for the CDR3: TGTGCCAGCGGTCCGAGCTCCTACGAGCAGTACTTC.

The CDR3 nucleotides read TGCAGTGCTGCAAAACCTGGACAGCAAGAGACCCAGTACTTC. It specifies CSAAKPGQQETQYF. The chain is built from TRBV20-1 and TRBJ2-5; a weak D match, TRBD1 (6 bases). Trimming took off 5 bases at V and 2 bases at J, with 15 bases between the two ends. The CDR3 loop spans 14 amino acids. Germline V gives CDR1 DFQATT, CDR2 SNEGSKA (reference sequence).